This TCR beta chain came from a study of cytomegalovirus exposure and HLA in healthy donors. Study results and caveats: A further, later analysis showed that HLA-associated TCR beta chains (compared with equally common others) were more clonally expanded.

A remark on this clone: Its target is not known.

The CDR3 covers 16 residues. Trimming shortened V by 0 bases and J by 0 bases, and 12 bases separated the two germline ends. Looked up from germline, CDR1 is SQVTM and CDR2 is ANQGSEA. The PCR made use of 60 Vbeta and 13 Jbeta primers. The method was immunoSEQ multiplex PCR; TCRdb's version includes in-frame clones alone and lacks a portion of them. The repertoire has around 130,000 clones, around 75% of them found once; the top ten carry 3.1%. The chain employs TRBV29-1 and TRBJ1-3; unclear D gene. The sequence came from a man aged 25-45 years in good health and CMV-seronegative. The sequenced material came from PBMCs. CDR3 DNA: TGCAGCGTTGAAGATCTTACGGTGAGCTCTGGAAACACCATATATTTT. It codes for CSVEDLTVSSGNTIYF.